The 13 T cell receptor beta chains in this list originate from one sample, sequenced in a study of blood T cell repertoires in COVID-19. Clones were sequenced by immunoSEQ multiplex PCR, and TCRdb holds only the in-frame ones, with some missing. Altogether roughly 230,000 clones are present, around 82% being singletons, with the ten largest covering around 8.1%. The source material was peripheral blood. The receptor source for this set is a man aged 40-49 years with active or convalescent COVID-19.

The V call is TRBV10-3, the J call TRBJ2-3; 9 bases match TRBD1. Germline CDR1 ENHRY, CDR2 SYGVKD. After removal of 6 bases from V and 5 bases from J, the junction contained 3 bases not matched to a gene. The CDR3 is made up of 13 amino acids. In nucleotides, the CDR3 is TGTGCCATCAGACAGGGGGCCGAAGATACGCAGTATTTT. It codes for CAIRQGAEDTQYF.

This rearrangement joins TRBV7-2 to TRBJ2-7; 11 bases match TRBD1. The V gene end was trimmed by 4 bases and the J gene end by 5 bases; junction bases not matched to a gene: 4. From germline, CDR1 is SGHTA and CDR2 FQGNSA. This CDR3 spans 14 amino acids. CDR3 sequence (DNA): TGTGCCAGCAGCTCTGGACAGGGGGCCCACGAGCAGTACTTC. This translates into CASSSGQGAHEQYF.

V usage is TRBV6-1 and J usage is TRBJ1-1; D might be TRBD1 (5 bases). Germline V gene data show CDR1 as MNHNS and CDR2 as SASEGT. V was trimmed by 2 bases and J by 0 bases, leaving 10 bases between them. There are 15 residues in the CDR3. CDR3 nucleotides: TGTGCCAGCAGTGAATATAGACAGATGAACACTGAAGCTTTCTTT. Its protein is CASSEYRQMNTEAFF.

The V gene is TRBV19, the J gene TRBJ2-2, with a possible D match to TRBD1 (6 bases). The CDR3 sequence is 15 residues long. V was pared by 5 bases and J by 7 bases, with 17 bases between. The germline V gene encodes CDR1 LNHDA and CDR2 SQIVND (reference sequence). The CDR3 region is CASSVQGGVLGELFF. DNA of the CDR3: TGTGCCAGTAGTGTACAGGGTGGCGTCCTCGGGGAGCTGTTTTTT.

This clone has a single count. V usage is TRBV30 and J usage is TRBJ1-6; tentative D call: TRBD1 (5 bases). Germline CDR1 reads GTSNPN; CDR2 reads SVGIG (reference sequence). Trimming took off 0 bases at V and 2 bases at J, with 14 bases between the two ends. CDR3 length: 17 residues. The CDR3 nucleotides are TGTGCCTGGAGTGTATCAGGCAGGGCGCCCTATAATTCACCCCTCCACTTT. This encodes CAWSVSGRAPYNSPLHF.

With regard to this clone: Distinct nucleotide sequences in the sample also encode this CDR3. The chain combines TRBV28 with TRBJ2-7; 11 bases map to TRBD1. The CDR3 covers 15 residues. Unmatched junction bases numbered 6, after V lost 5 bases and J lost 3 bases. CDR1 and CDR2 (germline): MDHEN, SYDVKM. CDR3 DNA: TGTGCCAGCAGTCGGCCAGGGACAGGGGGCTACGAGCAGTACTTC. Translated, it gives CASSRPGTGGYEQYF.

The chain links TRBV19 to TRBJ2-7, with 8 bases identical to TRBD2. This CDR3 comprises 13 residues. The germline V gene has CDR1 LNHDA and CDR2 SQIVND (reference sequence). J lost 0 bases, V lost 10 bases, and 5 bases had no gene match. The CDR3 DNA sequence: TGTGCCACGCGGGCGGGGGGCTCCTACGAGCAGTACTTC. Protein product: CATRAGGSYEQYF.

The chain is built from TRBV30 and TRBJ1-5, with D maybe TRBD1 (6 bases). CDR3 length equals 13 residues. Per germline, CDR1 GTSNPN and CDR2 SVGIG (reference sequence). V was pared by 0 bases and J by 4 bases, with 7 bases between. CDR3 sequence reads: CAWSVTGNQPQHF. The CDR3 DNA reads TGTGCCTGGAGTGTAACAGGGAATCAGCCCCAGCATTTT.

V and J are TRBV9 and TRBJ2-1, with TRBD2 matching over 14 bases. CDR3 length: 15 amino acids. CDR1 is SGDLS, CDR2 YYNGEE, per germline. The J segment lost 6 bases and the V segment lost 4 bases, leaving 3 bases of the junction unmatched. CDR3 sequence (DNA): TGTGCCAGCAGCCCTGGGACTAGCGGGAGCAATGAGCAGTTCTTC. Translated: CASSPGTSGSNEQFF.

The V gene is TRBV15, the J gene TRBJ2-3; TRBD1 might be the D (5 bases). Germline CDR1 is LNHNV and CDR2 is YYDKDF (reference sequence). This CDR3 region has 17 residues. The V end was cut by 2 bases, the J end by 11 bases, with 26 bases between. Written as DNA, the CDR3 is TGTGCCACCAGCAGACCCTTCGACCGTGGTAGGGGTGCTGGGCAGTATTTT. This translates into CATSRPFDRGRGAGQYF.

The chain combines TRBV4-1 with TRBJ2-7, with 7 positions matching TRBD2. The germline V gene encodes CDR1 MGHRA and CDR2 YSYEKL. The CDR3 has 15 amino acids. J was trimmed by 1 base and V by 3 bases; bases with no gene match: 6. CDR3 bases: TGCGCCAGCAGCCAGCATAGGGACTATTCCTACGAGCAGTACTTC. Translation gives CASSQHRDYSYEQYF.

This clone was observed a single time. The chain links TRBV5-8 to TRBJ2-7, with 7 bases that match TRBD2. This CDR3 has 16 amino acids. J gave up 0 bases and V 4 bases, and 10 bases lay outside the gene matches. The germline CDR1 and CDR2 sequences are SGHTS and YDEGEE. The CDR3 reads CASSRQGGMGSYEQYF. The CDR3, as DNA: TGTGCCAGCAGCCGCCAGGGAGGGATGGGCTCCTACGAGCAGTACTTC.

The chain is built from TRBV14 and TRBJ1-2; 10 bases line up with TRBD1. Unmatched junction bases numbered 6, after V lost 2 bases and J lost 6 bases. The CDR3 is 15 amino acids. Germline V lookup: CDR1 SGHDN, CDR2 FVKESK. CDR3 sequence: CASSQRTGGLDGYTF. The CDR3 coding sequence is TGTGCCAGCAGCCAAAGGACAGGGGGTCTAGATGGCTACACCTTC. The full variable domain, completed using reference TRBV14 and TRBJ1-2, is EAGVTQFPSHSVIEKGQTVTLRCDPISGHDNLYWYRRVMGKEIKFLLHFVKESKQDESGMPNNRFLAERTGGTYSTLKVQPAELEDSGVYFCASSQRTGGLDGYTFGSGTRLTVV.